This T cell receptor (beta chain) was obtained from a study of blood T cells in healthy people across ages. Findings and caveats of the study: A greater number of naive CD4+ cells and higher diversity distinguished long-lived donors from aged donors.

This clonotype came up once. Its specificity is unknown. A second roughly 6 to 11 cycle PCR used barcoded and J-beta primers. Individual samples furnished no less than 2.5 million CDR3-containing paired-end reads apiece. In TCRdb, the 5' RACE reads were re-called with MiXCR into one record per CDR3 protein. This table has hundreds of thousands of distinct CDR3 sequences, about 62% appearing once. The V end was cut by 0 bases, the J end by 3 bases, with 11 bases between. This CDR3 has 15 residues. Germline assignment: CDR1 MGHRA and CDR2 YSYEKL. This sequence joins TRBV4-1 and TRBJ1-2, with a weak D call TRBD1 (6 bases). The specimen sequenced was blood. The sequence was obtained from a man aged 25 to 40 in good health. The CDR3 nucleotides are TGCGCCAGCAGCCAAGATAGATCAGGGGACTATGGCTACACCTTC. It is translated as CASSQDRSGDYGYTF.